Listed below are T cell receptor beta chains from one sample, sequenced in a study of blood T cell repertoires in COVID-19. Clones were sequenced by immunoSEQ multiplex PCR, and TCRdb holds only the in-frame ones, with some missing. The table includes 490,000 or so clones, about 88% detected once. The sequencing sample was made of PBMCs or T cells enriched from blood (not recorded which). The receptors originated from a woman aged 55 to 70 who had recovered from COVID-19. Both conserved end residues are part of each CDR3. Each record gives: clone size, V gene, J gene, D gene, CDR3 DNA, CDR3 protein. The D gene is left open where the match is weak. Part of the rows lack a size; the others show once, few, many or a class for expanded clones.

-,TRBV6-1,TRBJ1-1,-,TGTGCCAGCAGTGAAAATCTCGGTACTATTTTTTCCCTGAACACTGAAGCTTTCTTT,CASSENLGTIFSLNTEAFF
-,TRBV30,TRBJ2-6,-,TGTGCCTGGAGTGTTGGGGGGACCGGGGCCAACGTCCTGACTTTC,CAWSVGGTGANVLTF
-,TRBV5-4,TRBJ2-5,TRBD1,TGTGCCAGCAGACGACAGGGGATAATAGAGACCCAGTACTTC,CASRRQGIIETQYF
-,TRBV3-1/TRBV3-2,TRBJ1-2,-,TGTGCCAGCAGCCAAGATGGAGGGAGCGGCTACACCTTC,CASSQDGGSGYTF
-,TRBV19,TRBJ1-2,-,TGTGCCAGTAGCCCAGCCTGGCAGGGGATCTATGGCTACACCTTC,CASSPAWQGIYGYTF
-,TRBV6-2/TRBV6-3,TRBJ2-7,TRBD2,TGTGCCAGCAGCCAGGGACTACCCTACTACGAGCAGTACTTC,CASSQGLPYYEQYF
once,TRBV5-1,TRBJ1-2,TRBD1,TGCGCCAGCAGGTCCGGACAGGGGACCTATGGCTACACCTTC,CASRSGQGTYGYTF
-,TRBV5-1,TRBJ2-2,-,TGCGCCAGCGGACCCCGCCTGGGGGGGCGGGGCGGGGAGCTGTTTTTT,CASGPRLGGRGGELFF
-,TRBV4-1,TRBJ2-3,TRBD2,TGCGCCAGCAGCCAAGTACATCGGACTAGCGGTGATACGCAGTATTTT,CASSQVHRTSGDTQYF
-,TRBV2,TRBJ1-4,-,TGTGCCAGCAGCCGGTACAGGGAGGAAAAACTGTTTTTT,CASSRYREEKLFF
-,TRBV2,TRBJ1-2,TRBD1,TGTGCCAGCAGTGAAGCGGCAGGGGGCGGCTACACCTTC,CASSEAAGGGYTF
-,TRBV3-1/TRBV3-2,TRBJ1-5,TRBD1,TGTGCCAGCAGCGCGACAGGGTGGGGTAATCAGCCCCAGCATTTT,CASSATGWGNQPQHF
once,TRBV14,TRBJ2-5,-,TGTGCCAGCAGCCAAGGGAGAGAGTGGCGGGGCCCCGCCGAGGAGACCCAGTACTTC,CASSQGREWRGPAEETQYF
once,TRBV19,TRBJ2-1,-,TGTGCCAGTAGTATAAGCTTCCGACAGGCGAGCTCCTACAATGAGCAGTTCTTC,CASSISFRQASSYNEQFF
-,TRBV28,TRBJ1-4,-,TGTGCCAGCAGTTTGTCTAAGGGAGGTAATGAAAAACTGTTTTTT,CASSLSKGGNEKLFF
-,TRBV6-5,TRBJ2-3,-,TGTGCCAGCAGTTACCGAGCGGGCGCCCTTCGGGATACGCAGTATTTT,CASSYRAGALRDTQYF
-,TRBV9,TRBJ1-5,-,TGTGCCAGCAGCGTAGGGACAGCGAATCAGCCCCAGCATTTT,CASSVGTANQPQHF
-,TRBV11-2,TRBJ2-3,-,TGTGCCAGCAGCATAAGGGGGGGCCCAGATACGCAGTATTTT,CASSIRGGPDTQYF
-,TRBV30,TRBJ2-3,-,TGTGCCTGTGGGGGGAAGTCACAGACAGATACGCAGTATTTT,CACGGKSQTDTQYF
-,TRBV11-2,TRBJ2-7,-,TGTGCCAGCGCACAGGGAGGGCGACTCGAGCAGTACTTC,CASAQGGRLEQYF
-,TRBV30,TRBJ1-1,-,TGTGCCTGGAGTGTAAGTAGGAACACTGAAGCTTTCTTT,CAWSVSRNTEAFF
-,TRBV5-1,TRBJ1-3,TRBD1,TGCGCCAGCAGCACCGGGACAGGGTCCTCCTCTGGAAACACCATATATTTT,CASSTGTGSSSGNTIYF
-,TRBV11-3,TRBJ2-1,-,TGTGCCAGCAGCTCCTCAGCGGGCAAGCAGTTCTTC,CASSSSAGKQFF
-,TRBV19,TRBJ2-3,-,TGTGCCAGTAAAGACTTTTCTAGCACAGATACGCAGTATTTT,CASKDFSSTDTQYF
-,TRBV7-6,TRBJ2-7,-,TGTGCCAGCAGCTTAGCTTTCGGGGGTACCTACGAGCAGTACTTC,CASSLAFGGTYEQYF
few,TRBV19,TRBJ1-5,TRBD1,TGTGCCAGTAGTCCGACAGGGGGAAGCAATCAGCCCCAGCATTTT,CASSPTGGSNQPQHF
few,TRBV7-2,TRBJ1-1,-,TGTGCCAGCAGCCGGGACACGAACACTGAAGCTTTCTTT,CASSRDTNTEAFF
-,TRBV30,TRBJ1-2,-,TGTGCCTGGAGTGCCCTCGATCAGGGCTTCGCCTACACCTTC,CAWSALDQGFAYTF
-,TRBV27,TRBJ1-2,-,TGTGCCAGCAGTTTACGCACAGGGAAGGGCTATGGCTACACCTTC,CASSLRTGKGYGYTF
-,TRBV11-3,TRBJ2-7,-,TGTGCCAGCACCTTCCGCGGCCAGAAAGAATCCTCCTACGAGCAGTACTTC,CASTFRGQKESSYEQYF
-,TRBV7-8,TRBJ1-1,-,TGTGCCAGCAGCTTAAAGTCGTTGAGCCGTCGCGGCACTGAAGCTTTCTTT,CASSLKSLSRRGTEAFF
-,TRBV9,TRBJ2-2,TRBD1,TGTGCCAGCAGCGTAGTCCCAGGGGGCGGGGAGCTGTTTTTT,CASSVVPGGGELFF
-,TRBV6-5,TRBJ2-2,-,TGTGCCAGCAGTCGTGCAGGGGACACCGGGGAGCTGTTTTTT,CASSRAGDTGELFF
-,TRBV5-1,TRBJ2-3,TRBD2,TGCGCCAGCAGCCGCTCGACCGGGTTAGCGGGGGGGATAGATACGCAGTATTTT,CASSRSTGLAGGIDTQYF
-,TRBV11-2,TRBJ2-4,-,TGTGCCAGCAGCTTAGGAGGGGCAGGGACAAAAAACATTCAGTACTTC,CASSLGGAGTKNIQYF
few,TRBV4-2,TRBJ1-5,TRBD1,TGTGCCAGCAGCCAAGAGCGACAGGGCGTAGACAATCAGCCCCAGCATTTT,CASSQERQGVDNQPQHF
once,TRBV10-3,TRBJ2-3,TRBD2,TGTGCCATCAGTGAGCCTGGGACTAGCGGGGGGTTCTTTGGAGATACGCAGTATTTT,CAISEPGTSGGFFGDTQYF
-,TRBV24-1,TRBJ1-2,TRBD1,TGTGCCACCAGTGACCCGGGACAGGGGGCGGGTGGCTACACCTTC,CATSDPGQGAGGYTF
-,TRBV5-8,TRBJ2-2,-,TGTGCCAGCAGCTACAGGGAAGGCACCGGGGAGCTGTTTTTT,CASSYREGTGELFF
-,TRBV27,TRBJ2-1,-,TGTGCCAGCAGTTTAAAAACACCAGGGTACAATGAGCAGTTCTTC,CASSLKTPGYNEQFF
-,TRBV10-1,TRBJ1-3,-,TGCGCCCTACTTCGGGGTGTCACTCTCTCTGGAAACACCATATATTTT,CALLRGVTLSGNTIYF
-,TRBV2,TRBJ2-5,-,TGTGCCAGCTACCTGGGGCACCTCATGGGGACCCAGTACTTC,CASYLGHLMGTQYF
-,TRBV19,TRBJ2-1,-,TGTGCCAGTAGCCCCTGGAGTGTTTCCTACAATGAGCAGTTCTTC,CASSPWSVSYNEQFF
-,TRBV7-2,TRBJ1-6,-,TGTGCCAGCACCCCTTTGCGGGCTAGGAATTCACCCCTCCACTTT,CASTPLRARNSPLHF
-,TRBV3-1/TRBV3-2,TRBJ1-1,-,TGTGCCAGCAGCCAAGAGGGGGGGGTAGGGACTGAAGCTTTCTTT,CASSQEGGVGTEAFF
-,TRBV7-8,TRBJ2-1,TRBD2,TGTGCCAGCAGCCAAAAATCTCTAGCGGGGTTAGACAATGAGCAGTTCTTC,CASSQKSLAGLDNEQFF
-,TRBV2,TRBJ1-1,-,TGTGCCAGCAGTGCGAGCGGGGCCGGGGACACTGAAGCTTTCTTT,CASSASGAGDTEAFF
-,TRBV12-3/TRBV12-4,TRBJ1-2,-,TGTGCCAGCACCCCAGACCGACTATATGGCTACACCTTC,CASTPDRLYGYTF
-,TRBV6-1,TRBJ1-2,-,TGTGCCAGCAGTGATAGATCCATCATCTACACCTTC,CASSDRSIIYTF
-,TRBV24-1,TRBJ2-1,-,TGTGCCACCAGTGATTCGGGGGCGGGGGCCAATGAGCAGTTCTTC,CATSDSGAGANEQFF
-,TRBV2,TRBJ1-1,TRBD1,TGTGCCAGCAAGAAGGAGACAGGGCTGATTCTGAACACTGAAGCTTTCTTT,CASKKETGLILNTEAFF
-,TRBV15,TRBJ1-2,-,TGTGCCACCAGCAGGGGAAAGGGGACTAACTATGGCTACACCTTC,CATSRGKGTNYGYTF
-,TRBV19,TRBJ2-3,-,TGTGCCAGTCAACGTAGACAGATGACAGATACGCAGTATTTT,CASQRRQMTDTQYF